The source of this T cell receptor beta chain is a study of blood T cell repertoires in COVID-19. Method: immunoSEQ multiplex PCR; TCRdb's copy keeps in-frame clones and lacks some. The sample carries around 120,000 clones, 70% to 90% recorded once. The CDR3 loop spans 16 amino acids. CDR1 is SGHVS and CDR2 is FNYEAQ in the germline V gene. Trimming cost V 4 bases and J 1 base; bases outside gene matches: 6. The sequence came from a man aged 50 to 59 with acute or convalescent COVID-19. Source material: peripheral blood. This chain joins TRBV7-6 and TRBJ2-2; the match to TRBD1 covers 7 bases. The CDR3 region is CASSSTGQVNTGELFF. CDR3 coding DNA: TGTGCCAGCAGCTCCACCGGACAGGTGAACACCGGGGAGCTGTTTTTT.